The 18 T cell receptor beta chains listed next were all sequenced from one sample in a study of cytomegalovirus exposure and HLA in healthy donors. The PCR was carried out with 60 Vbeta primers and 13 Jbeta primers. The table came from immunoSEQ multiplex PCR; TCRdb's copy has only in-frame clones and leaves some out. The sample shows some 120,000 clones, 70% of them seen only once. The sequenced sample was PBMCs. Every receptor here comes from a man aged 25-40 years in good health and CMV-seropositive.

This chain connects TRBV2 to TRBJ2-2; possibly TRBD2 for D (5 bases). CDR1 is SNHLY, CDR2 FYNNEI, per germline. The CDR3 is 15 amino acids. Trimming pared 3 bases from V and 4 bases from J, leaving 12 bases between. CDR3 sequence reads: CASSDPLGSTGELFF. CDR3 sequence (DNA): TGTGCCAGCAGTGACCCCCTAGGGAGCACCGGGGAGCTGTTTTTT.

J is TRBJ2-7 and V is TRBV7-9; no reliable D call. The germline CDR1 and CDR2 sequences are SEHNR and FQNEAQ (reference sequence). The length of the CDR3 is 13 residues. Trimming cost V 2 bases and J 3 bases, with 8 bases left between them. The CDR3 sequence: CASSLPRNYEQYF. CDR3 coding DNA: TGTGCCAGCAGCTTACCGAGGAACTACGAGCAGTACTTC.

The gene calls are TRBV7-9 and TRBJ1-1; D unclear. The germline V gene has CDR1 SEHNR and CDR2 FQNEAQ (reference sequence). There are 15 residues in the CDR3. V shed 5 bases and J shed 2 bases, with 15 bases lying between them. The CDR3 region is CASSPPGNANTEAFF. The CDR3 DNA is TGTGCCAGCAGCCCGCCCGGGAACGCTAACACTGAAGCTTTCTTT.

V is TRBV7-9 and J is TRBJ2-2; TRBD1 aligns across 9 bases. The CDR3 consists of 17 residues. Germline lookup yields CDR1 SEHNR and CDR2 FQNEAQ (reference sequence). V was pared by 4 bases and J by 0 bases, with 6 bases of the junction left unmatched. The CDR3 DNA reads TGTGCCAGCAGCTACCGACAGGGGGGGCCGAACACCGGGGAGCTGTTTTTT. Translated, it gives CASSYRQGGPNTGELFF.

This rearrangement joins TRBV7-3 to TRBJ2-1; 7 bases match TRBD2. The germline V gene has CDR1 SGHTA and CDR2 FQGTGA. The CDR3 spans 15 residues. The V segment lost 2 bases and the J segment 4 bases; nucleotides outside the gene matches: 5. The CDR3 DNA sequence: TGTGCCAGCAGCTTAGTGGGAGGGCCATACAATGAGCAGTTCTTC. Encoded protein: CASSLVGGPYNEQFF.

The chain links TRBV9 to TRBJ2-5; 7 nucleotides agree with TRBD1. The CDR3 spans 15 residues. Germline V gene lookup returns CDR1 SGDLS and CDR2 YYNGEE. The J segment lost 5 bases and the V segment lost 4 bases, leaving 11 bases of the junction unmatched. The CDR3 coding sequence is TGTGCCAGCAGCATGAATGAGGGGGCCGGGGAGACCCAGTACTTC. Its translation: CASSMNEGAGETQYF.

This clone has a handful of counts. The chain couples TRBV6-5 to TRBJ1-1; TRBD1 might be the D (5 bases). Germline CDR1 and CDR2: MNHEY and SVGAGI. The CDR3 runs to 14 residues. Trimming shortened V by 0 bases and J by 4 bases, and 9 bases separated the two germline ends. CDR3 nucleotide sequence: TGTGCCAGCAGTTACTCGTACCAGGGCACTGAAGCTTTCTTT. It yields the protein CASSYSYQGTEAFF.

This rearrangement joins TRBV29-1 to TRBJ2-7; TRBD1 matches at 7 bases. The germline CDR1 and CDR2 sequences are SQVTM and ANQGSEA. The CDR3 sequence is 13 residues long. V trimming: 5 bases; J trimming: 3 bases; junction bases outside the gene matches: 7. The CDR3 DNA reads as TGCAGCGTTAAAACGAACAGGGGCTACGAGCAGTACTTC. This sequence encodes CSVKTNRGYEQYF.

This chain joins TRBV5-6 and TRBJ1-4; D is perhaps TRBD1 (5 bases). Germline V gene sequence: CDR1 SGHDT, CDR2 YYEEEE. V dropped 3 bases and J dropped 7 bases, with 16 bases sitting between them. The CDR3 is made up of 15 amino acids. DNA for the CDR3: TGTGCCAGCAGCTCGTTACAGGTCTCCAGTGAAAAACTGTTTTTT. This translates into CASSSLQVSSEKLFF.

The V call is TRBV6-5, the J call TRBJ1-2, with TRBD1 matching over 8 bases. The CDR3 spans 13 residues. Germline lookup yields CDR1 MNHEY and CDR2 SVGAGI. V lost 9 bases and J lost 2; bases outside the gene matches: 5. CDR3 bases: TGTGCCAGTAACAGGGGGAGGAACTATGGCTACACCTTC. This codes for CASNRGRNYGYTF.

The chain is built from TRBV21-1 and TRBJ2-5; the table's D call TRBD2 went unverified against the DNA. TRBV21-1 is shown as a pseudogene. The CDR3 loop spans 23 amino acids. The CDR3 region has the DNA TGTGCCAGCGCGGGAGGTGGGGACCTAGGACTAGCGGGATCCATCCCGAAACAAGAGACCCAGTACTTC. It is translated as CASAGGGDLGLAGSIPKQETQYF.

The rearrangement links TRBV6-5 to TRBJ1-1; tentative D call: TRBD1 (5 bases). This CDR3 has 14 amino acids. Trimming took off 8 bases at V and 1 base at J, with 14 bases between the two ends. The V gene's germline CDR1 is MNHEY and CDR2 SVGAGI. Here the CDR3 reads CASGRGGRNTEAFF. The CDR3 nucleotides read TGTGCCAGCGGAAGGGGTGGTCGGAACACTGAAGCTTTCTTT.

The rearrangement links TRBV5-4 to TRBJ1-5; D is possibly TRBD1 (5 bases). V was clipped by 0 bases and J by 4 bases, with 5 bases between them. The CDR3 length is 13 residues. Germline CDR1 is SGHNT and CDR2 is YYREEE (reference sequence). The CDR3 reads CASSLAGNQPQHF. Written as DNA, the CDR3 is TGTGCCAGCAGCTTGGCAGGGAATCAGCCCCAGCATTTT. Full variable domain (rest looked up from reference TRBV5-4 and TRBJ1-5): ETGVTQSPTHLIKTRGQQVTLRCSSQSGHNTVSWYQQALGQGPQFIFQYYREEENGRGNFPPRFSGLQFPNYSSELNVNALELDDSALYLCASSLAGNQPQHFGDGTRLSIL.

This clone was recorded once. The CDR3 spells CASSLRGAAQETQYF. In nucleotides, the CDR3 is TGTGCCAGCAGCCTCCGCGGGGCAGCTCAAGAGACCCAGTACTTC. The chain recombines TRBV6-5 with TRBJ2-5; TRBD2 might be the D (6 bases). This CDR3 has 15 amino acids. Trimming stripped 6 bases from V and 2 bases from J, with 16 bases between. Germline V gives CDR1 MNHEY, CDR2 SVGAGI.

The chain recombines TRBV19 with TRBJ2-7, with 9 bases identical to TRBD1. Germline-derived CDR1 and CDR2 are LNHDA and SQIVND (reference sequence). The CDR3 is made up of 13 amino acids. J was trimmed by 6 bases and V by 2 bases; bases with no gene match: 2. This CDR3 is CASSITTGGEQYF. The CDR3 DNA follows: TGTGCCAGTAGTATAACGACAGGGGGCGAGCAGTACTTC.

The chain links TRBV11-2 to TRBJ2-7; the D gene is possibly TRBD1 (7 bases). The CDR3 covers 15 residues. V lost 3 bases and J lost 1, with 13 bases in between. Germline V CDR1 and CDR2: SGHAT, FQNNGV. CDR3 loop: CASSFGQGGSYEQYV. The CDR3 DNA sequence: TGTGCCAGCAGCTTTGGGCAGGGGGGTTCCTACGAGCAGTACGTC.

This sequence joins TRBV7-2 and TRBJ2-7, with TRBD2 matching 9 bases. Germline values: CDR1 SGHTA, CDR2 FQGNSA. The CDR3 is 15 residues long. V was clipped by 5 bases and J by 9 bases; unmatched bases: 14. The CDR3 sequence is CASSRLAEPPGVQYV. CDR3 coding DNA: TGTGCCAGCAGCCGACTAGCGGAGCCACCCGGGGTGCAGTACGTC.

This clone has only a few counts. The V gene is TRBV6-5, the J gene TRBJ1-4, with D tentatively TRBD1 (6 bases). The V and J ends lost 6 bases and 7 bases respectively, with 15 bases between them. The CDR3 loop spans 14 amino acids. Germline CDR1 MNHEY, CDR2 SVGAGI. CDR3 loop: CASRLQGEGEKLFF. CDR3 nucleotides: TGTGCCAGCAGATTACAGGGAGAAGGTGAAAAACTGTTTTTT.